Presented here are 19 T cell receptor beta chains from one specimen sequenced in a study of blood T cell repertoires in COVID-19. The repertoire was sequenced with immunoSEQ multiplex PCR; TCRdb's copy has only in-frame clones and lacks some. The repertoire holds hundreds of thousands of clones, with around 87% as singletons. Source material: PBMCs or T cells enriched from blood (not recorded which). The source is a young woman with acute COVID-19.

The chain has TRBV19 and TRBJ2-1; possibly TRBD1 for D (6 bases). V dropped 9 bases and J dropped 1 base, with 10 bases sitting between them. CDR1 is LNHDA, CDR2 SQIVND, per germline (reference sequence). The CDR3 has 13 residues. This CDR3 reads CASRGQSYNEQFF. CDR3 coding DNA: TGTGCCAGCAGAGGACAGTCCTACAATGAGCAGTTCTTC.

The chain couples TRBV10-3 to TRBJ2-7; D perhaps matches TRBD2 (5 bases). This CDR3 is 15 amino acids long. The V end lost 4 bases, the J end lost 0 bases, and 13 bases lay between the germline ends. CDR1 is ENHRY, CDR2 SYGVKD, per germline. This chain's CDR3 is CAISVNSRDSYEQYF. CDR3 nucleotides: TGTGCCATCAGTGTCAACTCCCGGGACTCCTACGAGCAGTACTTC.

This rearrangement joins TRBV27 to TRBJ2-6; TRBD1 matches 11 bases. Germline CDR1 reads MNHEY; CDR2 reads SMNVEV (reference sequence). The CDR3 totals 17 residues. V lost 5 bases to trimming and J lost 2 bases; unmatched junction nucleotides: 5. The CDR3 reads CASSGGQGEAGANVLTF. CDR3 nucleotides: TGTGCCAGCAGTGGGGGACAGGGGGAAGCTGGGGCCAACGTCCTGACTTTC.

The rearrangement joins TRBV15 to TRBJ1-5, with TRBD1 as a possible D gene (5 bases). The germline gives CDR1 LNHNV, CDR2 YYDKDF (reference sequence). V lost 1 base and J lost 4, with 8 bases in between. This CDR3 spans 14 amino acids. CDR3 loop: CATSRGKGNQPQHF. In DNA form, the CDR3 reads TGTGCCACCAGCAGAGGTAAGGGGAATCAGCCCCAGCATTTT.

This rearrangement joins TRBV13 to TRBJ2-7; D is perhaps TRBD2 (5 bases). V was pared by 3 bases and J by 1 base, with 7 bases between. CDR1 and CDR2 from the germline V gene are PRHDT and FYEKMQ (reference sequence). The CDR3 loop spans 13 amino acids. The CDR3 region is CASSLERSYEQYF. The CDR3 bases are TGTGCCAGCAGCTTGGAGCGGTCCTACGAGCAGTACTTC.

This chain joins TRBV19 and TRBJ1-2; no firm D call. The CDR3 runs to 15 residues. V was trimmed by 10 bases and J by 3 bases, leaving 21 bases between them. Per germline, CDR1 LNHDA and CDR2 SQIVND (reference sequence). CDR3 sequence reads: CATTPAGAGDYGYTF. CDR3 coding DNA: TGTGCCACCACTCCTGCCGGCGCCGGGGACTATGGCTACACCTTC. Filled out from reference TRBV19 and TRBJ1-2, the complete variable domain reads DGGITQSPKYLFRKEGQNVTLSCEQNLNHDAMYWYRQDPGQGLRLIYYSQIVNDFQKGDIAEGYSVSREKKESFPLTVTSAQKNPTAFYLCATTPAGAGDYGYTFGSGTRLTVV.

The rearrangement links TRBV19 to TRBJ2-7; 9 bases match TRBD2. Germline assignment: CDR1 LNHDA and CDR2 SQIVND (reference sequence). The CDR3 covers 16 residues. Trimming cost V 4 bases and J 6 bases; bases outside gene matches: 13. CDR3: CASSTLPGLASGEQYF. The CDR3 DNA sequence: TGTGCCAGTAGTACCCTACCGGGACTAGCCTCCGGCGAGCAGTACTTC.

This clone was counted a few times. The chain uses TRBV11-2 and TRBJ2-7; 11 bases are shared with TRBD2. After removal of 2 bases from V and 5 bases from J, the junction contained 5 bases not matched to a gene. CDR1 is SGHAT, CDR2 FQNNGV, per germline. The CDR3 runs 15 residues. This CDR3 reads CASSLTSGSFDEQYF. The CDR3 DNA is TGTGCCAGCAGCTTAACTAGCGGGAGCTTCGACGAGCAGTACTTC.

The V call is TRBV5-1, the J call TRBJ2-3; 10 nucleotides agree with TRBD2. The CDR3 is 16 amino acids. The junction had 7 bases not matched to a gene; V was cut back by 4 bases and J by 2 bases. Germline loops: CDR1 SGHRS, CDR2 YFSETQ. CDR3 sequence: CASSRRTSGTTDTQYF. The CDR3 coding sequence is TGCGCCAGCAGCCGGAGGACTAGCGGTACCACAGATACGCAGTATTTT.

The chain joins TRBV29-1 to TRBJ1-3; D is possibly TRBD1 (6 bases). V was trimmed by 1 base and J by 2 bases, leaving 9 bases between them. CDR1 SQVTM and CDR2 ANQGSEA come from the germline V gene. The CDR3 loop spans 14 amino acids. Here the CDR3 reads CSVEGTETGNTIYF. In nucleotides, the CDR3 is TGCAGCGTTGAAGGGACAGAAACTGGAAACACCATATATTTT. Looking up the rest from reference TRBV29-1 and TRBJ1-3 gives the full variable domain: SAVISQKPSRDICQRGTSLTIQCQVDSQVTMMFWYRQQPGQSLTLIATANQGSEATYESGFVIDKFPISRPNLTFSTLTVSNMSPEDSSIYLCSVEGTETGNTIYFGEGSWLTVV.

This CDR3 is CASSQGVGTTTKEQFF. CDR3 DNA sequence: TGCGCCAGCAGCCAAGGGGTCGGGACTACCACAAAGGAGCAGTTCTTC. The V call is TRBV4-1, the J call TRBJ2-1; 7 bases map to TRBD2. After removal of 1 base from V and 10 bases from J, the junction contained 13 bases not matched to a gene. In germline, CDR1 is MGHRA, CDR2 YSYEKL. This CDR3 has 16 residues.

This clone has only a few counts. This rearrangement joins TRBV6-5 to TRBJ2-7; TRBD1 might be the D (5 bases). V was clipped by 0 bases and J by 5 bases, with 8 bases between them. The length of the CDR3 is 13 residues. Germline values: CDR1 MNHEY, CDR2 SVGAGI. CDR3 sequence: CASSYSTVHEQYF. In DNA, the CDR3 is TGTGCCAGCAGTTACTCGACAGTACACGAGCAGTACTTC.

This chain connects TRBV6-2 or TRBV6-3 to TRBJ2-7, with D possibly TRBD1 on 6 matching bases. Germline V gene data show CDR1 as MNHEY and CDR2 as SVGEGT. This CDR3 contains 16 residues. V gave up 2 bases and J gave up 0 bases, with 14 bases separating them. The CDR3 nucleotides are TGTGCCAGCAGTTACGTCGGGACACTGAGCTCCTACGAGCAGTACTTC. It translates to CASSYVGTLSSYEQYF.

The chain uses TRBV5-1 and TRBJ2-3, with D uncertain. In germline, CDR1 is SGHRS, CDR2 YFSETQ. The CDR3 contains 12 residues. The V end lost 3 bases, the J end lost 2 bases, and 4 bases lay between the germline ends. This CDR3 is CASSSNTDTQYF. The CDR3, as DNA: TGCGCCAGCAGCTCAAACACAGATACGCAGTATTTT. The variable domain in full, completed from reference TRBV5-1 and TRBJ2-3, reads KAGVTQTPRYLIKTRGQQVTLSCSPISGHRSVSWYQQTPGQGLQFLFEYFSETQRNKGNFPGRFSGRQFSNSRSEMNVSTLELGDSALYLCASSSNTDTQYFGPGTRLTVL.

V gene TRBV12-2 combines with J gene TRBJ2-1; the table's D call TRBD2 went unverified against the DNA. TRBV12-2 is a pseudogene segment. The CDR3 extends over 16 amino acids. Here the CDR3 DNA reads TGTGCAAGTCGCTCCGGGACTAGTCTCACAGGGAATGAGCAGTTCTTC. It specifies CASRSGTSLTGNEQFF.

The rearrangement uses TRBV11-3 and TRBJ2-1, with 7 bases identical to TRBD1. CDR1 is SGHNT and CDR2 is YENEEA in the germline V gene. V was clipped by 4 bases and J by 6 bases; unmatched bases: 9. This CDR3 has 15 amino acids. CDR3 protein: CASSSRDSTTNEQFF. The CDR3 DNA follows: TGTGCCAGCAGCTCTCGGGACAGCACCACCAATGAGCAGTTCTTC.

The V gene is TRBV15, the J gene TRBJ1-1, with D tentatively TRBD1 (5 bases). Germline CDR1 LNHNV, CDR2 YYDKDF (reference sequence). Trimming removed 4 bases from V and 3 bases from J, with 9 bases in between. The CDR3 runs to 13 residues. CDR3 amino acids: CATSTQGYTEAFF. The CDR3 coding sequence is TGTGCCACCAGCACGCAGGGTTACACTGAAGCTTTCTTT.

V and J are TRBV21-1 and TRBJ1-2. TRBV21-1 is a documented pseudogene. CDR3 length: 16 residues. The chain's CDR3 is CASSYSGGSGNYGYTF. CDR3 in DNA: TGTGCCAGCAGCTACAGCGGAGGGAGCGGAAACTATGGCTACACCTTC.

This clone showed up just a few times. The rearrangement uses TRBV19 and TRBJ1-5; 8 positions agree with TRBD1. After removal of 9 bases from V and 4 bases from J, the junction contained 5 bases not matched to a gene. The CDR3 is 13 amino acids. Per the germline V gene, CDR1 is LNHDA and CDR2 is SQIVND (reference sequence). This chain's CDR3 is CASETGVNQPQHF. The DNA of the CDR3 is TGTGCCAGCGAGACAGGGGTGAATCAGCCCCAGCATTTT.